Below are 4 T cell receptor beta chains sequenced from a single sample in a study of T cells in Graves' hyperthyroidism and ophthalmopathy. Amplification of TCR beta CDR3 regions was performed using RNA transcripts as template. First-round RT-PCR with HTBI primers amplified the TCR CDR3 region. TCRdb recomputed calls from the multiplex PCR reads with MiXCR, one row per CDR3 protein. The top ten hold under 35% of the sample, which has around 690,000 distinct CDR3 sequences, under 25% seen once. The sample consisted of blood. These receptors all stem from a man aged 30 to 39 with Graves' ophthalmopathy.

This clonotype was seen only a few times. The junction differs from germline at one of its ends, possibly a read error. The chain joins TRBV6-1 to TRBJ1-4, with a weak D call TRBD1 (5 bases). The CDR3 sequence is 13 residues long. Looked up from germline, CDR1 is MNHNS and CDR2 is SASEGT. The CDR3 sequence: CASSEMRDGKLLF. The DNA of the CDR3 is TGTGCCAGCAGTGAAATGAGGGACGGAAAACTGCTTTTT.

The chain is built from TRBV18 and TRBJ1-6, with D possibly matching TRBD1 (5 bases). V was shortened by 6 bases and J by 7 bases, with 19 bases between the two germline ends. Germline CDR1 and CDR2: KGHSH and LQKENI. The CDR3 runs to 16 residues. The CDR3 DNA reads TGTGCCAGCTCGCGAGTTGGCACAGGCGGGAATTCACCCCTCCACTTT. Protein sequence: CASSRVGTGGNSPLHF. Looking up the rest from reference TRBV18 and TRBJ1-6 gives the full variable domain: NAGVMQNPRHLVRRRGQEARLRCSPMKGHSHVYWYRQLPEEGLKFMVYLQKENIIDESGMPKERFSAEFPKEGPSILRIQQVVRGDSAAYFCASSRVGTGGNSPLHFGNGTRLTVT.

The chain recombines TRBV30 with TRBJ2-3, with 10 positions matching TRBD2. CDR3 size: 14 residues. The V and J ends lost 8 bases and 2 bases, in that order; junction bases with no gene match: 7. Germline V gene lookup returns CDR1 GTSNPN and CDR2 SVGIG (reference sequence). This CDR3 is CAGWTSGPTDTQYF. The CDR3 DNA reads TGTGCCGGTTGGACTAGCGGACCCACAGATACGCAGTATTTT. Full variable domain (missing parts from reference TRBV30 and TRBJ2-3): SQTIHQWPATLVQPVGSPLSLECTVEGTSNPNLYWYRQAAGRGLQLLFYSVGIGQISSEVPQNLSASRPQDRQFILSSKKLLLSDSGFYLCAGWTSGPTDTQYFGPGTRLTVL.

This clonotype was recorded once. The DNA of the CDR3 is TGTGCCATCAGTGAGGCACAGGGATCTGGAAACACCATATATTTT. Translating gives CAISEAQGSGNTIYF. The gene calls are TRBV10-3 and TRBJ1-3; TRBD1 might be the D (6 bases). This CDR3 has 15 residues. Germline V gives CDR1 ENHRY, CDR2 SYGVKD. Trimming removed 2 bases from V and 1 base from J, with 9 bases in between.